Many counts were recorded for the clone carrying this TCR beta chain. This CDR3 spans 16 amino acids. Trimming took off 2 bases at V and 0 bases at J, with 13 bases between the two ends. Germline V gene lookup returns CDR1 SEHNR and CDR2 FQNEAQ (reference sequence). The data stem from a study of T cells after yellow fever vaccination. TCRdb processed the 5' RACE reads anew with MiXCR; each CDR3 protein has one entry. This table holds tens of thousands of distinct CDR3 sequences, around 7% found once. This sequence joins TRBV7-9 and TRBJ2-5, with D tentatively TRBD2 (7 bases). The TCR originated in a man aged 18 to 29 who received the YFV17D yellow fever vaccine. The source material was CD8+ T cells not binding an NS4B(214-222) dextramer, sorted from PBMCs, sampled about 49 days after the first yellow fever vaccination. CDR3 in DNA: TGTGCCAGCAGCTTATACGGGGGGCAGTACCAAGAGACCCAGTACTTC. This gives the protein CASSLYGGQYQETQYF.